These 21 T cell receptor beta chains were sequenced from one sample in a study of T cell repertoires in cytomegalovirus infection. TCRdb re-analysed the reads in MiXCR, keeping a single row per CDR3 protein. The repertoire holds about 770,000 distinct CDR3 sequences, 25% to 35% seen once, with less than 15% in the top ten. Antigen specificity for these receptors is unknown. Sequences were derived from cultured CD8+ T cells from PBMCs, sampled from culture after CMV antigen stimulation. These TCRs come from a human donor in good health (CMV status not recorded). Some clones in this sample may be carry-over from other donors' samples.

The chain is built from TRBV2 and TRBJ2-1; 10 bases match TRBD2. This CDR3 has 14 residues. The trim removed 6 bases at V and 5 bases at J, leaving 4 bases unmatched. Germline V gene sequence: CDR1 SNHLY, CDR2 FYNNEI. The CDR3 region is CASRRLAGDNEQFF. The CDR3 DNA is TGTGCCAGCAGGAGGCTAGCGGGGGACAATGAGCAGTTCTTC.

This clonotype was seen a few times. V is TRBV28 and J is TRBJ1-2; D call uncertain. The V end was cut by 7 bases, the J end by 6 bases, with 15 bases between. The CDR3 totals 13 residues. CDR1 and CDR2 from the germline V gene are MDHEN and SYDVKM. The CDR3 region is CASTDPPSDGYTF. In nucleotides, the CDR3 is TGTGCCAGCACCGATCCCCCTTCCGATGGCTACACCTTC.

This clonotype appeared once. This chain uses TRBV7-3 with TRBJ2-2, with D possibly matching TRBD1 (5 bases). The CDR3 loop spans 14 amino acids. Looked up from germline, CDR1 is SGHTA and CDR2 is FQGTGA. V was clipped by 5 bases and J by 7 bases, with 14 bases between them. CDR3 loop: CASSALGAGGELFF. The CDR3 DNA reads as TGTGCCAGCAGCGCCCTAGGGGCCGGCGGGGAGCTGTTTTTT.

V is TRBV5-1 and J is TRBJ2-6; D gene ambiguous. There are 16 residues in the CDR3. Deletions cut 0 bases from V and 0 bases from J, with 7 bases between. Germline CDR1 and CDR2: SGHRS and YFSETQ. The CDR3 reads CASSLGTGSGANVLTF. DNA of the CDR3: TGCGCCAGCAGCTTGGGAACCGGCTCTGGGGCCAACGTCCTGACTTTC.

This clonotype was observed a few times. This chain uses TRBV6-5 with TRBJ1-5; D gene ambiguous. Germline values: CDR1 MNHEY, CDR2 SVGAGI. The CDR3 runs 15 residues. Trimming removed 5 bases from V and 7 bases from J, with 18 bases in between. The CDR3 loop is CASSPGPELVQPQHF. For the CDR3, the DNA is TGTGCCAGCAGTCCGGGCCCCGAGTTAGTCCAGCCCCAGCATTTT.

This clonotype was seen repeatedly, ten times or more. The chain has TRBV12-3 or TRBV12-4 and TRBJ1-5; TRBD1 agrees at 7 bases. The CDR3 length is 14 residues. V lost 4 bases to trimming and J lost 3 bases; unmatched junction nucleotides: 3. CDR3 loop: CASSSQGPNQPQHF. CDR3 nucleotides: TGTGCCAGCAGTTCACAGGGGCCCAATCAGCCCCAGCATTTT.

This clonotype occurred a few times. This chain connects TRBV10-3 to TRBJ1-1; D possibly corresponds to TRBD1 (6 bases). Trimming shortened V by 2 bases and J by 4 bases, and 14 bases separated the two germline ends. CDR1 is ENHRY and CDR2 is SYGVKD in the germline V gene. The CDR3 extends over 15 amino acids. In DNA, the CDR3 is TGTGCCATCAGTGAGACTGTAGGGGGTACCACTGAAGCTTTCTTT. Encoded protein: CAISETVGGTTEAFF.

This clonotype was seen a few times. The chain is built from TRBV29-1 and TRBJ2-2; 9 bases match TRBD1. Germline trimming cut 1 base from V and 7 bases from J; bases unmatched to any gene: 7. CDR1 and CDR2 (germline): SQVTM, ANQGSEA. CDR3 length: 15 amino acids. The CDR3 sequence: CSVEVRGQGIGELFF. The DNA of the CDR3 is TGCAGCGTTGAAGTTAGGGGACAGGGTATCGGGGAGCTGTTTTTT.

The chain has TRBV27 and TRBJ1-4; D is perhaps TRBD1 (5 bases). Germline V gene lookup returns CDR1 MNHEY and CDR2 SMNVEV (reference sequence). The CDR3 runs 14 residues. V lost 6 bases, J lost 7 bases, and 15 bases lay in between. The CDR3 here is CASSAGWSPEKLFF. CDR3 in DNA: TGTGCCAGCAGCGCAGGGTGGTCTCCTGAAAAACTGTTTTTT.

The sample holds many counts of this clonotype. This chain joins TRBV6-1 and TRBJ2-1; the D gene is possibly TRBD1 (6 bases). This CDR3 comprises 15 residues. Germline values: CDR1 MNHNS, CDR2 SASEGT. The V gene lost 7 bases and the J gene lost 2 bases, with 15 bases spanning the gap. CDR3 region: CASTIEGDAYNEQFF. CDR3 in DNA: TGTGCCAGCACCATCGAGGGGGACGCCTACAATGAGCAGTTCTTC.

This clonotype showed up just a few times. The chain carries TRBV29-1 and TRBJ1-2, with D uncertain. V shed 5 bases and J shed 4 bases, with 17 bases lying between them. This CDR3 contains 14 residues. Germline assignment: CDR1 SQVTM and CDR2 ANQGSEA. CDR3 amino acids: CSVPVGGVRYGYTF. The CDR3, as DNA: TGCAGCGTTCCCGTGGGTGGCGTGCGCTATGGCTACACCTTC.

The chain has TRBV7-8 and TRBJ2-7; D gene unclear. Germline CDR1 reads SGHVS; CDR2 reads FQNEAQ. The CDR3 consists of 14 residues. V was trimmed by 1 base and J by 3 bases, leaving 10 bases between them. The CDR3 protein is CASSLGPRIYEQYV. CDR3 sequence (DNA): TGTGCCAGCAGCTTAGGTCCTCGGATCTACGAGCAGTACGTC.

A few counts support this clonotype. The J gene is TRBJ1-2, the V gene TRBV12-3 or TRBV12-4; D unresolved. Trimming took 3 bases from V and 1 from J, leaving 9 bases between them. The CDR3 is 14 residues long. Here the CDR3 DNA reads TGTGCCAGCAGTTTCGGGGAGTTTAACTATGGCTACACCTTC. As protein: CASSFGEFNYGYTF.

The V and J genes are TRBV7-9 and TRBJ2-7; D uncertain. The V gene's germline CDR1 is SEHNR and CDR2 FQNEAQ (reference sequence). The CDR3 sequence is 13 residues long. CDR3 sequence: CAGSPRGSYEQYV. CDR3 sequence (DNA): TGTGCCGGCAGCCCACGTGGATCCTACGAGCAGTACGTC.

This clonotype was seen only a few times. The chain uses TRBV7-9 and TRBJ2-7, with 9 bases fitting TRBD2. The CDR3 loop spans 16 amino acids. Germline values: CDR1 SEHNR, CDR2 FQNEAQ (reference sequence). After removal of 5 bases from V and 5 bases from J, the junction contained 13 bases not matched to a gene. The CDR3 DNA reads as TGTGCCAGCAGCCGATCCGGGACTAGCAGTTTACACGAGCAGTACTTC. Translation: CASSRSGTSSLHEQYF.

This clonotype was seen only a few times. This chain joins TRBV28 and TRBJ2-5, with TRBD2 identical over 11 bases. Germline V gene data show CDR1 as MDHEN and CDR2 as SYDVKM. The CDR3 length is 15 residues. Trimming cost V 3 bases and J 4 bases; bases outside gene matches: 4. The CDR3 region is CASSLALAGGETQYF. Here the CDR3 DNA reads TGTGCCAGCAGTTTGGCCCTAGCGGGGGGAGAGACCCAGTACTTC.

The genes are TRBV7-3 and TRBJ1-4; 9 positions match TRBD1. CDR1 is SGHTA, CDR2 FQGTGA, per germline. J gave up 4 bases and V 5 bases, and 5 bases lay outside the gene matches. The CDR3 has 15 amino acids. CDR3 sequence: CASSANRGLNEKLFF. CDR3 in DNA: TGTGCCAGCAGCGCCAACAGGGGGCTTAATGAAAAACTGTTTTTT.

This chain joins TRBV4-2 and TRBJ2-3; D unclear. CDR3 size: 15 residues. CDR1 is LGHNA, CDR2 YNFKEQ, per germline. V gave up 4 bases and J gave up 4 bases, with 15 bases separating them. The CDR3 region is CASSPTAVDADTQYF. CDR3 bases: TGTGCCAGCAGCCCAACTGCAGTGGACGCAGATACGCAGTATTTT.

The V gene is TRBV20-1, the J gene TRBJ1-2; unclear D gene. Per germline, CDR1 DFQATT and CDR2 SNEGSKA (reference sequence). The CDR3 covers 15 residues. V lost 0 bases and J lost 9, with 20 bases in between. Here the CDR3 DNA reads TGCAGTGCTAGAGATAGCGGGGAACTCCTCATCAGCTACACCTTC. Translation gives CSARDSGELLISYTF.

This clonotype appeared many times. The chain is built from TRBV12-3 or TRBV12-4 and TRBJ1-2; D remains ambiguous. The CDR3 loop spans 15 amino acids. Trimming cost V 1 base and J 6 bases, with 15 bases left between them. CDR3 sequence (DNA): TGTGCCAGCAGTTTAGTTTCAGGCATACCCCATGGCTACACCTTC. Translated, it gives CASSLVSGIPHGYTF.

This clonotype was detected only a few times. The V gene is TRBV19, the J gene TRBJ2-1; no clear D gene. V was cut by 5 bases and J by 9 bases, with 14 bases left in between. CDR1 and CDR2 from the germline V gene are LNHDA and SQIVND (reference sequence). The CDR3 runs 13 residues. The CDR3 region is CASSPRSGTEQFF. CDR3 nucleotides: TGTGCCAGTAGTCCCCGGAGTGGCACTGAGCAGTTCTTC.